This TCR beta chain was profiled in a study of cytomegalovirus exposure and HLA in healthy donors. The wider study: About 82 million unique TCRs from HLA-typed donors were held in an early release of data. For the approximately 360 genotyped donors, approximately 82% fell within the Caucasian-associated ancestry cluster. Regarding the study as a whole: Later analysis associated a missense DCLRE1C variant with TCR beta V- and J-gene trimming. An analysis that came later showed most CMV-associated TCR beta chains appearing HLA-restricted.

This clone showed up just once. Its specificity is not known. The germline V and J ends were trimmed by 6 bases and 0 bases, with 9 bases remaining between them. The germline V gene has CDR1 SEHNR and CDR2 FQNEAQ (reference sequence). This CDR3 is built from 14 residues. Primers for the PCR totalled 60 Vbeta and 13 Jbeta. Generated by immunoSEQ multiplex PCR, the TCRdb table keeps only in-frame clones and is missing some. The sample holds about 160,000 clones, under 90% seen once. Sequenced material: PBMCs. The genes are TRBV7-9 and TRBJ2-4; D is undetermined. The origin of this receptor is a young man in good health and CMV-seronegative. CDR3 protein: CASSRESAKNIQYF. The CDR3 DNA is TGTGCCAGCAGTCGCGAGTCAGCCAAAAACATTCAGTACTTC.